This TCR beta chain was retrieved from a study of Graves' ophthalmopathy and Graves' hyperthyroidism. Transcripts of RNA were the source for amplifying TCR beta CDR3 regions. Investigators did first-round RT-PCR with HTBI primers, then second-round multiplex PCR. TCRdb independently ran MiXCR on the multiplex PCR reads; one entry per CDR3 protein. The sample has 450,000 to 600,000 distinct CDR3 sequences; less than 45% are singletons. The CDR3 runs to 15 residues. Germline values: CDR1 MNHNY, CDR2 SVGAGI (reference sequence). V was trimmed by 3 bases and J by 3 bases, leaving 14 bases between them. Sequenced material: peripheral blood or thyroid tissue (not recorded which). This chain connects TRBV6-6 to TRBJ1-1, with D tentatively TRBD1 (6 bases). This TCR derives from an adult man with Graves' hyperthyroidism. CDR3: CASSYIGRGDTEAFF. Here the CDR3 DNA reads TGTGCCAGCAGTTATATAGGCAGGGGAGACACTGAAGCTTTCTTT.